This is a list of T cell receptor beta chains from one sample in a study of STAT5B mutations in CD4+ large granular lymphocyte leukemia. Clones were sequenced by immunoSEQ multiplex PCR, and TCRdb holds only the in-frame ones, with some missing. The data hold 45,000 to 55,000 clones, with roughly 72% observed a single time. The sequenced sample was CD4+ T cells from blood buffy coats. The receptors stem from a human donor in good health. The CDR3 runs from the conserved cysteine through the conserved F or W. Rows may omit the clone size; those that give it use once, few, many or a size class.

size,J,V,CDR3
once,TRBJ1-5,TRBV5-6,CASSLWSDNQPQHF
NA,TRBJ2-5,TRBV7-6,CASSLAPTGPDETQYF
NA,TRBJ1-2,TRBV9,CASSVDVGDGYTF
few,TRBJ2-2,TRBV19,CASRLGTGALNTGELFF
NA,TRBJ2-1,TRBV6-1,CASSAGQGGSYNEQFF
once,TRBJ2-5,TRBV6-1,CASSEQGSTQETQYF
NA,TRBJ2-1,TRBV7-2,CASSLQSSNEQFF
NA,TRBJ2-1,TRBV2,CASSGEGGQQFF
few,TRBJ1-4,TRBV19,CASKGQGLKLFF
NA,TRBJ1-2,TRBV5-1,CASSPSDRGDGYTF
NA,TRBJ1-1,TRBV2,CASLIGSSPNTEAFF
once,TRBJ1-6,TRBV7-2,CASSSRQGSSPLHF
NA,TRBJ2-1,TRBV2,CASSLGLGGSYNEQFF
NA,TRBJ1-4,TRBV6-1,CASTGSLAEKLFF
NA,TRBJ1-3,TRBV5-1,CASSLGWTSGNTIYF
NA,TRBJ2-7,TRBV10-2,CASSDPGGQNSYEQYF